The 21 T cell receptor beta chains presented below share a single source sample, sequenced in a study of monozygotic twins with inflammatory bowel disease. TCRdb reworked the 5' RACE reads into one entry per CDR3 protein, no DNA. The listing contains roughly 200,000 distinct CDR3 sequences. The source material was blood. Every receptor here comes from a human donor with ulcerative colitis or Crohn's disease, or a healthy co-twin of an affected twin (not recorded which).

This rearrangement joins TRBV5-1 to TRBJ2-5. The CDR3 consists of 13 residues. In germline, CDR1 is SGHRS, CDR2 YFSETQ. This chain's CDR3 is CASSWTREETQYF.

The rearrangement joins TRBV5-1 to TRBJ2-6; the TRBD1 assignment by TCRdb is unverifiable without DNA. The CDR3 is 16 residues long. The germline gives CDR1 SGHRS, CDR2 YFSETQ. The CDR3 here is CASSFTGFSGANVLTF.

The rearrangement uses TRBV7-2 and TRBJ2-4; TCRdb gives TRBD2 as the D gene, but with no DNA this cannot be confirmed. Germline loops: CDR1 SGHTA, CDR2 FQGNSA. CDR3 length equals 17 residues. The CDR3 spells CASSRGLAGAGKNIQYF.

The V gene is TRBV20-1, the J gene TRBJ2-1; TCRdb returns TRBD2, unconfirmable since there is no DNA. The germline CDR1 and CDR2 sequences are DFQATT and SNEGSKA (reference sequence). CDR3 length: 14 residues. The CDR3 sequence is CSARDGSRRNEQFF.

The rearrangement joins TRBV7-2 to TRBJ1-2; TCRdb returns TRBD1, unconfirmable since there is no DNA. CDR1 is SGHTA, CDR2 FQGNSA, per germline. CDR3 length equals 13 residues. CDR3 residues: CASSLGPEGRHTF.

The chain is built from TRBV30 and TRBJ1-1; TCRdb gives TRBD1 as the D gene, but with no DNA this cannot be confirmed. The length of the CDR3 is 15 residues. CDR1 is GTSNPN, CDR2 SVGIG, per germline (reference sequence). CDR3 region: CAWAGQPFLNTEAFF.

This chain joins TRBV20-1 and TRBJ2-5; TCRdb reports TRBD2, a call that lacks DNA to check it against. Germline CDR1 reads DFQATT; CDR2 reads SNEGSKA (reference sequence). CDR3 length: 14 residues. The CDR3 spells CSATQRGVKETQYF.

V and J are TRBV6-2 or TRBV6-3 and TRBJ2-7; TCRdb's D call of TRBD2 is untestable without DNA. This CDR3 is built from 15 residues. Germline CDR1 MNHEY, CDR2 SVGEGT. The CDR3 here is CASSTSGLALYEQYF.

CDR3 region: CASMRGGNQPQHF. The chain joins TRBV12-3 or TRBV12-4 to TRBJ1-5; TCRdb's D call, TRBD1, is unchecked because there is no DNA. The CDR3 consists of 13 residues.

The chain uses TRBV29-1 and TRBJ2-5; TCRdb names TRBD1, which stays unverified in the absence of DNA. The germline gives CDR1 SQVTM, CDR2 ANQGSEA. The CDR3 consists of 14 residues. CDR3 loop: CSVDVPVLGETQYF.

The gene calls are TRBV7-9 and TRBJ2-2; TCRdb's D gene call, TRBD2, goes unchecked for lack of DNA. The CDR3 contains 16 residues. Germline loops: CDR1 SEHNR, CDR2 FQNEAQ (reference sequence). The CDR3 loop reads CASSSRSGMNTGELFF.

The V call is TRBV20-1, the J call TRBJ2-3; checking the TCRdb D call of TRBD2 is not possible without DNA. The CDR3 is 14 residues long. The germline V gene encodes CDR1 DFQATT and CDR2 SNEGSKA (reference sequence). The CDR3 here is CSATGLDHPDTQYF.

The CDR3: CASSLSWETQYF. The chain employs TRBV5-1 and TRBJ2-5. The germline gives CDR1 SGHRS, CDR2 YFSETQ. CDR3 size: 12 residues. The full variable domain, rest sourced from reference TRBV5-1 and TRBJ2-5, is KAGVTQTPRYLIKTRGQQVTLSCSPISGHRSVSWYQQTPGQGLQFLFEYFSETQRNKGNFPGRFSGRQFSNSRSEMNVSTLELGDSALYLCASSLSWETQYFGPGTRLLVL.

The chain carries TRBV2 and TRBJ2-1. Germline CDR1 reads SNHLY; CDR2 reads FYNNEI. This CDR3 is 13 amino acids long. The CDR3 loop reads CASNLDEYNEQFF.

The rearrangement joins TRBV4-2 to TRBJ1-1; TCRdb gives TRBD1 as the D gene, but with no DNA this cannot be confirmed. Germline CDR1 is LGHNA and CDR2 is YNFKEQ. The CDR3 is 13 amino acids. The CDR3 spells CASIGRGDTEAFF.

The chain couples TRBV6-4 to TRBJ2-3; TCRdb picks TRBD2, but there is no DNA to check that call. This CDR3 is built from 14 residues. Looked up from germline, CDR1 is MRHNA and CDR2 is SNTAGT. The CDR3 here is CASSTSPSTDTQYF.

The chain has TRBV4-2 and TRBJ2-3; TCRdb names TRBD1, which stays unverified in the absence of DNA. Germline lookup yields CDR1 LGHNA and CDR2 YNFKEQ. The CDR3 runs to 17 residues. CDR3 in amino acids: CASSQDLQGSQLGTQYF.

This chain joins TRBV3-1 and TRBJ1-2; without DNA, the TCRdb call of TRBD1 cannot be checked. The CDR3 is 13 residues long. Per the germline V gene, CDR1 is LGHDT and CDR2 is YNNKEL (reference sequence). CDR3: CASSPGTTGGYTF. Combining the CDR3 with reference TRBV3-1 and TRBJ1-2 gives the whole variable domain DTAVSQTPKYLVTQMGNDKSIKCEQNLGHDTMYWYKQDSKKFLKIMFSYNNKELIINETVPNRFSPKSPDKAHLNLHINSLELGDSAVYFCASSPGTTGGYTFGSGTRLTVV.

CDR3 amino acids: CASSVGGNTGELFF. This chain uses TRBV2 with TRBJ2-2. From germline, CDR1 is SNHLY and CDR2 FYNNEI. The CDR3 spans 14 residues.

The chain carries TRBV28 and TRBJ1-1. Germline values: CDR1 MDHEN, CDR2 SYDVKM. The CDR3 is made up of 12 amino acids. The CDR3 loop reads CASSSWNTEAFF.

The CDR3 reads CASSSGIGTEAFF. The V call is TRBV9, the J call TRBJ1-1. The CDR3 has 13 residues. Germline V gives CDR1 SGDLS, CDR2 YYNGEE.